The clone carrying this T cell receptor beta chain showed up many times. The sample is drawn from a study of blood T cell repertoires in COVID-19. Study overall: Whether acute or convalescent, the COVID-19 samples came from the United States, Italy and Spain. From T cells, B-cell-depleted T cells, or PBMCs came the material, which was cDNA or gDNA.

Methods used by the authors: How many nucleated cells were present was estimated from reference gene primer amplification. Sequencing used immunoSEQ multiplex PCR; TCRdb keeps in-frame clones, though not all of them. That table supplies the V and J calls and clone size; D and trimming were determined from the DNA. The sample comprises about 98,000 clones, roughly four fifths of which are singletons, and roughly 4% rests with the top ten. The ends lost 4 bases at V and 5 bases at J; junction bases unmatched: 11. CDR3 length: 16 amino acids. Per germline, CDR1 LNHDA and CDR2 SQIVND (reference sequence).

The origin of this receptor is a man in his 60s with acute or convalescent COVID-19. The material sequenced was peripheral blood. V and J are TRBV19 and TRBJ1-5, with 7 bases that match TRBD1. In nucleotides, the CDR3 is TGTGCCAGTAGTAAAACCCAACGGGACAGTTATCAGCCCCAGCATTTT. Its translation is CASSKTQRDSYQPQHF.